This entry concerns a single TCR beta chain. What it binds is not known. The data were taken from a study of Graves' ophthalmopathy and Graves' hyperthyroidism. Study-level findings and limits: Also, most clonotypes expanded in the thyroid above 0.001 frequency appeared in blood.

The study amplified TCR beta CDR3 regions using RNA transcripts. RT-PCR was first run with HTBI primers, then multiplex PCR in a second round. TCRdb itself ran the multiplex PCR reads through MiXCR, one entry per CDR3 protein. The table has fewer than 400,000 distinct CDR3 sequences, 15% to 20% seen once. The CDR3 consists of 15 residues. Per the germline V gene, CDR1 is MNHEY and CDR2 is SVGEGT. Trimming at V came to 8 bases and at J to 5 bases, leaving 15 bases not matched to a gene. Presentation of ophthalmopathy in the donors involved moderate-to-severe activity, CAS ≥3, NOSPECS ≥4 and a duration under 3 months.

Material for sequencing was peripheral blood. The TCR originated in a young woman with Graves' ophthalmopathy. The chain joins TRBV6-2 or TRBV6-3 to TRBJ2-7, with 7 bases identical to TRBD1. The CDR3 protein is CASRTRARGGNEQYF. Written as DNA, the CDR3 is TGTGCCAGCCGGACCCGGGCCAGAGGGGGCAACGAGCAGTACTTC.